This TCR beta chain is drawn from a study of blood T cell repertoires in COVID-19. Study-level information: Donors in the United States, Italy and Spain gave samples during acute or convalescent COVID-19. The cDNA or gDNA used as material had been derived from T cells, B-cell-depleted T cells, or PBMCs.

Germline CDR1 is SGHKS and CDR2 is YYEKEE (reference sequence). The ends were cut back, 4 bases at V and 2 bases at J, with 9 bases in the middle. The CDR3 runs to 14 residues. How the authors handled the data: Nucleated cell number was recorded as an estimate derived from reference gene primer amplification. TCRdb's table, derived via immunoSEQ multiplex PCR, lists solely in-frame clones and lacks some. V and J calls and clone size are as listed in that table; D and trimming were resolved from the DNA. The sample has 380,000 or so clones, approximately 86% seen once. It was during active infection that Seattle patients were enrolled and then longitudinally followed.

The chain combines TRBV5-5 with TRBJ1-4; D ambiguous. This receptor was identified in a woman in her fifties or sixties with COVID-19, enrolled during active disease. Sequencing was done on a sample of peripheral blood. In DNA, the CDR3 is TGTGCCAGCAGCCCGACAAGCACTAATGAAAAACTGTTTTTT. Amino acid sequence: CASSPTSTNEKLFF. Filled out from reference TRBV5-5 and TRBJ1-4, the complete variable domain reads DAGVTQSPTHLIKTRGQQVTLRCSPISGHKSVSWYQQVLGQGPQFIFQYYEKEERGRGNFPDRFSARQFPNYSSELNVNALLLGDSALYLCASSPTSTNEKLFFGSGTQLSVL.